This T cell receptor (beta chain) was recovered during a study of blood T cell repertoires in COVID-19. Study overall: Spain, Italy and the United States supplied samples that represented acute and convalescent COVID-19. T cells, B-cell-depleted T cells, or PBMCs provided the cDNA or gDNA that served as material.

This CDR3 comprises 16 residues. Trimming removed 5 bases at V and 0 bases at J, with 14 bases between. Per the germline V gene, CDR1 is MDHEN and CDR2 is SYDVKM. Per the original data handling: Amplification with reference gene primers provided the estimates of nucleated cell counts. Clones were sequenced by immunoSEQ multiplex PCR, and TCRdb holds only the in-frame ones, with some missing. The D gene and trimming were derived from the DNA, and the V and J assignments and clone size from that table. Of more than 250,000 clones in the sample, around 88% were seen once. The TCR comes from a woman between 50 and 59 years old with acute or convalescent COVID-19. Input material: peripheral blood. This chain links TRBV28 with TRBJ1-3; perhaps TRBD1 as D (5 bases). Written as DNA, the CDR3 is TGTGCCAGCAGTAGGGGTAGACCAAGCTCTGGAAACACCATATATTTT. Translated: CASSRGRPSSGNTIYF. The full variable domain, completed using reference TRBV28 and TRBJ1-3, is DVKVTQSSRYLVKRTGEKVFLECVQDMDHENMFWYRQDPGLGLRLIYFSYDVKMKEKGDIPEGYSVSREKKERFSLILESASTNQTSMYLCASSRGRPSSGNTIYFGEGSWLTVV.